This is a list of T cell receptor beta chains from one sample in a study of T-cell memory formation after mild COVID-19. Via MiXCR, TCRdb re-called the 5' RACE reads, giving one row per CDR3 protein. The data hold 550,000 to 700,000 distinct CDR3 sequences, with more than 15% observed a single time. Sequencing used PBMCs or a T cell subset sorted from them (not recorded which). The receptors here all came from an adult woman who had mild COVID-19 (a few samples of this study predate the infection). Cell type and time point are not known. Each CDR3 is given with its conserved first and last residue. Each record gives: CDR3 DNA, CDR3 protein, J gene, V gene, clone size, D gene. D genes are given only for firm matches. Clone size, where shown, is once, few, many, or a class for clones that have expanded.

cdr3_nt: TGCAGTGCTTTACAGGGGAACTATGGCTACACCTTC; cdr3_aa: CSALQGNYGYTF; j_call: TRBJ1-2; v_call: TRBV20-1; clone_size: few; d_call: TRBD1
cdr3_nt: TGTGCCAGCAGCTTGACTGGCGCCCACTATGGCTACACCTTC; cdr3_aa: CASSLTGAHYGYTF; j_call: TRBJ1-2; v_call: TRBV5-6; clone_size: -; d_call: -
cdr3_nt: TGTGCCAGCACACCCCGGGGCCGGTACGAGCAGTACTTC; cdr3_aa: CASTPRGRYEQYF; j_call: TRBJ2-7; v_call: TRBV7-8; clone_size: few; d_call: -
cdr3_nt: TGTGCCAGCAGTGGGACTAGCGGCTTGCAAATAAGAGTCTTC; cdr3_aa: CASSGTSGLQIRVF; j_call: TRBJ2-1; v_call: TRBV2; clone_size: few; d_call: TRBD2
cdr3_nt: TGTGCCAGCAGCAAGGCGGGGTTGCAAGAGACCCAGTACTTC; cdr3_aa: CASSKAGLQETQYF; j_call: TRBJ2-5; v_call: TRBV5-4; clone_size: -; d_call: -
cdr3_nt: TGTGCCAGCAGCGGGACAGGGTACTACGAGCAGTACTTC; cdr3_aa: CASSGTGYYEQYF; j_call: TRBJ2-7; v_call: TRBV12-3/TRBV12-4; clone_size: -; d_call: TRBD1
cdr3_nt: TGTGCCAGCAGTGCCTACAGGGGGCATTCCACCTACGAGCAGTACTTC; cdr3_aa: CASSAYRGHSTYEQYF; j_call: TRBJ2-7; v_call: TRBV6-1; clone_size: few; d_call: TRBD1
cdr3_nt: TGCAGTGCTAGACCGGGACTAGCGGCCTACTACGAGCAGTACTTC; cdr3_aa: CSARPGLAAYYEQYF; j_call: TRBJ2-7; v_call: TRBV20-1; clone_size: few; d_call: TRBD2
cdr3_nt: TGCGCCAGCAGTTCCCGGGACAGGGGGCACGAGCAGTACTTC; cdr3_aa: CASSSRDRGHEQYF; j_call: TRBJ2-7; v_call: TRBV5-1; clone_size: -; d_call: TRBD1
cdr3_nt: TGTGCCAGCAGCTTGCAGGGGAAGGGGAGCAATCAGCCCCAGCATTTT; cdr3_aa: CASSLQGKGSNQPQHF; j_call: TRBJ1-5; v_call: TRBV5-6; clone_size: -; d_call: -
cdr3_nt: TGTGCCAGCAGTTTAGGGGCAGGCGAGCAGTACTTC; cdr3_aa: CASSLGAGEQYF; j_call: TRBJ2-7; v_call: TRBV12-3/TRBV12-4; clone_size: many; d_call: -
cdr3_nt: TGTGCCAGCAGCTGGGGGACAGCTTTCTACGAGCAGTACTTC; cdr3_aa: CASSWGTAFYEQYF; j_call: TRBJ2-7; v_call: TRBV7-9; clone_size: few; d_call: TRBD1
cdr3_nt: TGTGCCAGCAGCTTGGACCCAACAGGGGCCCAAGGGGAGACCCAGTACTTC; cdr3_aa: CASSLDPTGAQGETQYF; j_call: TRBJ2-5; v_call: TRBV5-6; clone_size: -; d_call: TRBD1
cdr3_nt: TGTGCCAGCAGCCTCGGTGGACAGGGGGTGATCGAGCAGTACTTC; cdr3_aa: CASSLGGQGVIEQYF; j_call: TRBJ2-7; v_call: TRBV6-2/TRBV6-3; clone_size: few; d_call: TRBD1
cdr3_nt: TGTGCCAGCAGCTTGCGGCGAGGTTTACGGGAGACCCAGTACTTC; cdr3_aa: CASSLRRGLRETQYF; j_call: TRBJ2-5; v_call: TRBV5-6; clone_size: few; d_call: -
cdr3_nt: TGCAGTGCTAGGGATTATCTTAGCACAGATACGCAGTATTTT; cdr3_aa: CSARDYLSTDTQYF; j_call: TRBJ2-3; v_call: TRBV20-1; clone_size: -; d_call: -
cdr3_nt: TGCAGCGTTAAAAGACAGGGACCCCTATCCTACGAGCAGTACTTC; cdr3_aa: CSVKRQGPLSYEQYF; j_call: TRBJ2-7; v_call: TRBV29-1; clone_size: -; d_call: TRBD1
cdr3_nt: TGCAGTGCTAGTTCCGCGGGGGGCACCGGGGAGCTGTTTTTT; cdr3_aa: CSASSAGGTGELFF; j_call: TRBJ2-2; v_call: TRBV20-1; clone_size: few; d_call: TRBD2
cdr3_nt: TGTGCCAGCACCCTGCACCAGGGGGGAAACACTGAAGCTTTCTTT; cdr3_aa: CASTLHQGGNTEAFF; j_call: TRBJ1-1; v_call: TRBV12-3/TRBV12-4; clone_size: few; d_call: TRBD1
cdr3_nt: TGTGCCAGCAGCTTAGCTCTAGCGGGGGGGCCAATGTCAGATACGCAGTATTTT; cdr3_aa: CASSLALAGGPMSDTQYF; j_call: TRBJ2-3; v_call: TRBV7-8; clone_size: -; d_call: TRBD2
cdr3_nt: TGCAGCGTTGTGAAGCGGGTTACCTACGAGCAGTACTTC; cdr3_aa: CSVVKRVTYEQYF; j_call: TRBJ2-7; v_call: TRBV29-1; clone_size: few; d_call: -
cdr3_nt: TGCGCCAGCAGCCAAGAAACGGGGTCCAGGGGGCCGTTGGGCACTGAAGCTTTCTTT; cdr3_aa: CASSQETGSRGPLGTEAFF; j_call: TRBJ1-1; v_call: TRBV4-1; clone_size: -; d_call: TRBD1
cdr3_nt: TGTGCCAGCAGCACCGCTAGCGGGTTGTACGAGCAGTACTTC; cdr3_aa: CASSTASGLYEQYF; j_call: TRBJ2-7; v_call: TRBV6-5; clone_size: -; d_call: TRBD2
cdr3_nt: TGTGCCAGCAGCCCAGAGTTGGGGGGAGCCTACGAGCAGTACTTC; cdr3_aa: CASSPELGGAYEQYF; j_call: TRBJ2-7; v_call: TRBV6-5; clone_size: -; d_call: -
cdr3_nt: TGTGCCAGCAGTCCCGACCTTCTTAAAGCTTTCTTT; cdr3_aa: CASSPDLLKAFF; j_call: TRBJ1-1; v_call: TRBV7-2; clone_size: -; d_call: -
cdr3_nt: TGTGCCAGCAGTCTGAGTTACAGGGGGCTATCCGGGGCCAACGTCCTGACTTTC; cdr3_aa: CASSLSYRGLSGANVLTF; j_call: TRBJ2-6; v_call: TRBV12-3/TRBV12-4; clone_size: -; d_call: TRBD1
cdr3_nt: TGTGCCACCAGCAGAGATCCAGGGGGCGGCTACACCTTC; cdr3_aa: CATSRDPGGGYTF; j_call: TRBJ1-2; v_call: TRBV15; clone_size: -; d_call: TRBD1
cdr3_nt: TGTGCCAGCCGAGACCCCTTGACAGGTTTACGAGAGACCCAGTACTTC; cdr3_aa: CASRDPLTGLRETQYF; j_call: TRBJ2-5; v_call: TRBV18; clone_size: once; d_call: -
cdr3_nt: TGTGCCAGCAGACCGAGGGGGGACACCGGGGAGCTGTTTTTT; cdr3_aa: CASRPRGDTGELFF; j_call: TRBJ2-2; v_call: TRBV6-5; clone_size: few; d_call: -
cdr3_nt: TGTGCCAGCAGTCACACGGGGAAGAACACCGGGGAGCTGTTTTTT; cdr3_aa: CASSHTGKNTGELFF; j_call: TRBJ2-2; v_call: TRBV6-6; clone_size: few; d_call: -
cdr3_nt: TGTGCCACCAGCAGAGCTAGCCTAGCGGGAAACACAGATACGCAGTATTTT; cdr3_aa: CATSRASLAGNTDTQYF; j_call: TRBJ2-3; v_call: TRBV15; clone_size: few; d_call: TRBD2
cdr3_nt: TGCAGCGTGAGGCGGGCAGAAGGGGACACCGGGGAGCTGTTTTTT; cdr3_aa: CSVRRAEGDTGELFF; j_call: TRBJ2-2; v_call: TRBV29-1; clone_size: few; d_call: -
cdr3_nt: TGCGCCAGCAGCTCGGGGACAGCACGGCTCGAGCAGTACTTC; cdr3_aa: CASSSGTARLEQYF; j_call: TRBJ2-7; v_call: TRBV5-1; clone_size: -; d_call: TRBD1
cdr3_nt: TGCAGTGCTGCAGACTCCGGGGTGACTATAGATACGCAGTATTTT; cdr3_aa: CSAADSGVTIDTQYF; j_call: TRBJ2-3; v_call: TRBV20-1; clone_size: -; d_call: -
cdr3_nt: TGTGCCAGCAGTGAGCGGGCCTCGCTTGGGACCGGGGAGCTGTTTTTT; cdr3_aa: CASSERASLGTGELFF; j_call: TRBJ2-2; v_call: TRBV2; clone_size: -; d_call: -
cdr3_nt: TGTGCCACCAGTGATTTTGGCGGGCCAGGGGGCAATGAGCAGTTCTTC; cdr3_aa: CATSDFGGPGGNEQFF; j_call: TRBJ2-1; v_call: TRBV24-1; clone_size: few; d_call: TRBD1
cdr3_nt: TGCGCCAGCAGACGTCCGCCGGGACAGGGGGCCCACGAGCAGTACTTC; cdr3_aa: CASRRPPGQGAHEQYF; j_call: TRBJ2-7; v_call: TRBV5-1; clone_size: few; d_call: TRBD1
cdr3_nt: TGCAGTGCTAGAGAAGGGACTAGCGGGAGAGGCGGCAATGAGCAGTTCTTC; cdr3_aa: CSAREGTSGRGGNEQFF; j_call: TRBJ2-1; v_call: TRBV20-1; clone_size: -; d_call: TRBD2
cdr3_nt: TGTGCCAGCAGCCAAGATACAAATGCGGGACTAGGAGGGGAAGAGACCCAGTACTTC; cdr3_aa: CASSQDTNAGLGGEETQYF; j_call: TRBJ2-5; v_call: TRBV14; clone_size: -; d_call: TRBD2